Listed below are T cell receptor beta chains from one sample, sequenced in a study of CD8 T cells in ankylosing spondylitis. TCRdb fed the 5' RACE reads into MiXCR, producing one record per CDR3 protein. The sample holds over 600,000 distinct CDR3 sequences, 15% to 20% seen once. The specimen was blood, either unsorted or a sorted T cell fraction (not recorded which). Receptors were obtained from a male donor with ankylosing spondylitis. Both conserved end residues are part of each CDR3. The D gene is left open where the match is weak. Clone size is shown for a subset of rows, as once, few, many or a class of expanded clone.

j_call v_call d_call clone_size cdr3_aa cdr3_nt
TRBJ2-5 TRBV27 . . CASSSSGIETQYF TGTGCCAGCAGTTCGTCCGGGATCGAGACCCAGTACTTC
TRBJ2-2 TRBV29-1 TRBD2 . CSVDLAGETGELFF TGCAGCGTTGACTTAGCGGGGGAAACCGGGGAGCTGTTTTTT
TRBJ1-5 TRBV7-6 TRBD1 few CASSLRAGGDQPQHF TGTGCCAGCAGCTTAAGGGCAGGGGGTGATCAGCCCCAGCATTTT
TRBJ2-5 TRBV15 TRBD1 . CATSSGTGTETQYF TGTGCCACCAGCAGCGGGACAGGGACGGAGACCCAGTACTTC
TRBJ1-2 TRBV12-3/TRBV12-4 . . CASSLSLHRNGYTF TGTGCCAGCAGTTTGTCGCTACACAGAAATGGCTACACCTTC
TRBJ2-2 TRBV29-1 TRBD2 many CSVDTSSGKNTGELFF TGCAGCGTTGATACCTCTAGCGGGAAAAACACCGGGGAGCTGTTTTTT
TRBJ2-5 TRBV12-3/TRBV12-4 . . CASSFSGVQETQYF TGTGCCAGCAGTTTCTCAGGGGTCCAAGAGACCCAGTACTTC
TRBJ1-5 TRBV6-1 TRBD1 . CASQGQVNQPQHF TGTGCCAGCCAAGGACAGGTCAATCAGCCCCAGCATTTT
TRBJ1-2 TRBV2 . . CASFRVLDYGYTF TGTGCCAGCTTCCGCGTGTTAGACTATGGCTACACCTTC
TRBJ1-1 TRBV12-3/TRBV12-4 . . CASSQPQANTEAFF TGTGCCAGCAGTCAACCCCAGGCGAACACTGAAGCTTTCTTT
TRBJ2-1 TRBV7-9 . few CASSSSRGTSYNEQFF TGTGCCAGCAGCTCCTCCCGAGGGACAAGCTACAATGAGCAGTTCTTC
TRBJ2-2 TRBV5-1 . . CASSLASAYTGELFF TGCGCCAGCAGCTTGGCGTCAGCATACACCGGGGAGCTGTTTTTT
TRBJ2-7 TRBV28 TRBD1 many CASRDGSDRQRHCF TGTGCCAGCAGGGATGGGTCGGACAGGCAAAGGCATTGCTTC
TRBJ2-2 TRBV9 . . CASSLRGGAGELFF TGTGCCAGCAGCCTCAGAGGGGGGGCCGGGGAGCTGTTTTTT
TRBJ2-3 TRBV20-1 . . CSASWGPTDTQYF TGCAGTGCTAGTTGGGGACCCACAGATACGCAGTATTTT
TRBJ2-2 TRBV11-3 TRBD1 few CASSSGQGIRGGELFF TGTGCCAGCAGCTCGGGACAGGGGATTCGTGGCGGGGAGCTGTTTTTT
TRBJ2-7 TRBV5-1 . few CASSQTTDHEQYF TGCGCCAGCAGCCAAACGACGGATCACGAGCAGTACTTC
TRBJ1-1 TRBV3-1 . few CASSQVAAEAFF TGTGCCAGCAGCCAAGTGGCCGCTGAAGCTTTCTTT
TRBJ1-3 TRBV5-1 . . CASSLGAGKFSGNTIYF TGCGCCAGCAGCTTGGGGGCAGGGAAGTTCTCTGGAAACACCATATATTTT
TRBJ2-1 TRBV29-1 TRBD2 . CSVEGSGGVSYNEQFF TGCAGCGTTGAGGGTAGCGGGGGGGTCTCCTACAATGAGCAGTTCTTC
TRBJ2-3 TRBV9 TRBD2 . CASSVDLAGGADTQYF TGTGCCAGCAGCGTAGACCTAGCGGGAGGCGCAGATACGCAGTATTTT
TRBJ2-1 TRBV3-1 . few CASSNERVISYNEQFF TGTGCCAGCAGTAACGAAAGGGTTATCTCCTACAATGAGCAGTTCTTC
TRBJ2-2 TRBV5-6 TRBD2 . CASSWDYLVGTGELFF TGTGCCAGCAGCTGGGACTATCTCGTTGGAACCGGGGAGCTGTTTTTT
TRBJ1-5 TRBV7-2 . few CASSLGQISNQPQHF TGTGCCAGCAGCTTAGGACAGATTAGCAATCAGCCCCAGCATTTT
TRBJ1-3 TRBV24-1 . . CATSDGNTIYF TGTGCCACCAGCGATGGAAACACCATATATTTT
TRBJ2-2 TRBV20-1 TRBD2 many CSARDSGRAVPDTGELFF TGCAGTGCTAGAGATAGCGGGAGGGCCGTTCCCGACACCGGGGAGCTGTTTTTT
TRBJ2-7 TRBV7-9 TRBD1 . CASSSWDRPYEQYF TGTGCCAGCAGCTCGTGGGACAGGCCCTACGAGCAGTACTTC
TRBJ1-1 TRBV24-1 . few CATSDLQSSCGKMRDTEAFF TGTGCCACCAGTGATTTGCAGAGTAGTTGCGGGAAGATGAGGGACACTGAAGCTTTCTTT
TRBJ2-7 TRBV20-1 . . CSAPGQFRNEQYF TGCAGTGCTCCTGGACAGTTTAGGAACGAGCAGTACTTC
TRBJ2-5 TRBV2 . few CASRYSQETQYF TGTGCCAGCAGGTACAGCCAAGAGACCCAGTACTTC
TRBJ1-2 TRBV18 . few CASSPGGLEYGYTF TGTGCCAGCTCACCAGGAGGACTGGAGTATGGCTACACCTTC
TRBJ1-2 TRBV28 . . CATSNYGYTF TGTGCCACCTCAAACTATGGCTACACCTTC
TRBJ1-1 TRBV29-1 . few CSVEVRGSNTEAFF TGCAGCGTTGAAGTGAGAGGATCAAACACTGAAGCTTTCTTT
TRBJ1-2 TRBV27 . . CASSLGSYYGYTF TGTGCCAGCAGTCTCGGGAGCTACTATGGCTACACCTTC
TRBJ1-1 TRBV29-1 . few CSVEDLQGEHTEAFF TGCAGCGTTGAAGATCTTCAGGGTGAGCACACTGAAGCTTTCTTT
TRBJ2-1 TRBV7-6 TRBD2 . CASSLDLRLAATLYNEQFF TGTGCCAGCAGCTTAGATCTCCGACTAGCGGCAACCCTCTACAATGAGCAGTTCTTC
TRBJ2-7 TRBV28 . . CASPGVRGGFGYEQYF TGTGCCAGCCCTGGCGTCAGGGGGGGATTCGGGTACGAGCAGTACTTC
TRBJ2-1 TRBV20-1 TRBD2 . CSADPGTSGYNEQFF TGCAGTGCCGACCCCGGGACTAGCGGTTACAATGAGCAGTTCTTC
TRBJ1-2 TRBV12-3/TRBV12-4 . few CASSLESSSGYTF TGTGCCAGCAGTTTAGAGTCTTCTAGTGGCTACACCTTC
TRBJ1-1 TRBV6-5 TRBD1 few CASSLKGQGNTEAFF TGTGCCAGCAGTTTAAAGGGACAGGGGAATACTGAAGCTTTCTTT
TRBJ2-1 TRBV12-3/TRBV12-4 . few CASSLRLGRGENEQFF TGTGCCAGCAGTTTGAGGTTAGGGAGGGGGGAAAATGAGCAGTTCTTC
TRBJ2-5 TRBV12-3/TRBV12-4 . many CASSLGDQETQYF TGTGCCAGCAGTTTGGGAGATCAGGAGACCCAGTACTTC
TRBJ1-4 TRBV2 TRBD1 few CASRRDSPRKLFF TGTGCCAGCAGGAGGGACAGCCCGAGGAAACTGTTTTTT
TRBJ2-1 TRBV27 TRBD2 . CASSLSRLAVFYNEQFF TGTGCCAGCAGTTTATCCAGACTAGCGGTATTCTACAATGAGCAGTTCTTC
TRBJ2-7 TRBV10-3 TRBD2 few CAISDSGLAGGPWEQYF TGTGCCATCAGTGATTCTGGACTAGCGGGAGGGCCCTGGGAGCAGTACTTC
TRBJ2-3 TRBV15 TRBD1 . CATSRDNTGADTQYF TGTGCCACCAGCAGAGATAACACAGGGGCAGATACGCAGTATTTT
TRBJ2-1 TRBV20-1 . . CSAREMKQGQFF TGCAGTGCTAGAGAAATGAAGCAGGGGCAGTTCTTC